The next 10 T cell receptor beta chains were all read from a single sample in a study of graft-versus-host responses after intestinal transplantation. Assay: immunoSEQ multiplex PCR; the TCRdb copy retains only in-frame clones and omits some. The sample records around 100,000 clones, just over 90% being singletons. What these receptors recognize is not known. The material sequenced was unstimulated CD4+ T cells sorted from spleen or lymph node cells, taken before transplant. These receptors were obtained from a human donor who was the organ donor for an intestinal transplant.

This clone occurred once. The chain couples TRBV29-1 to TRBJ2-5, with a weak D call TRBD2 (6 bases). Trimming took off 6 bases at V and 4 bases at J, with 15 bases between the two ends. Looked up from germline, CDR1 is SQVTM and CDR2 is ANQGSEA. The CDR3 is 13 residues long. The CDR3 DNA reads TGCAGCGTGGTCGGCGGGAAGGGAGAGACCCAGTACTTC. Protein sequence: CSVVGGKGETQYF.

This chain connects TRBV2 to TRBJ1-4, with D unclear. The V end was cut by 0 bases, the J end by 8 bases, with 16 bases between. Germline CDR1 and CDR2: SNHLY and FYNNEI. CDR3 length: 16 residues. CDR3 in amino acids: CASSEALGSGEEKLFF. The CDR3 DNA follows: TGTGCCAGCAGTGAAGCGCTGGGCTCCGGGGAGGAAAAACTGTTTTTT.

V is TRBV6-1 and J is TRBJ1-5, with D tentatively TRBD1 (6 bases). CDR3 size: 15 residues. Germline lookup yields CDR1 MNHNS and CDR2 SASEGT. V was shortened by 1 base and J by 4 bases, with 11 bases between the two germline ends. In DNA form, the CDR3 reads TGTGCCAGCAGTGAAGTTCGAGGGGGGAATCAGCCCCAGCATTTT. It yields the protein CASSEVRGGNQPQHF.

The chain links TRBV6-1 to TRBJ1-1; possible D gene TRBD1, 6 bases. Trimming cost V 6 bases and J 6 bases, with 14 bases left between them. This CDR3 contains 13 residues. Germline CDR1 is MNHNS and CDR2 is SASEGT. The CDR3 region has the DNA TGTGCCAGCAGCACCGGACAGTCCTCTGAAGCTTTCTTT. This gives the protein CASSTGQSSEAFF.

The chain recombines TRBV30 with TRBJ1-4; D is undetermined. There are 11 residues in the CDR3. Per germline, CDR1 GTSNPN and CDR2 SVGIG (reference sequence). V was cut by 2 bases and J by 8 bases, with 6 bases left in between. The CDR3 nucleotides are TGTGCCTGGAGTCTGACGGAAAAACTGTTTTTT. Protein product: CAWSLTEKLFF.

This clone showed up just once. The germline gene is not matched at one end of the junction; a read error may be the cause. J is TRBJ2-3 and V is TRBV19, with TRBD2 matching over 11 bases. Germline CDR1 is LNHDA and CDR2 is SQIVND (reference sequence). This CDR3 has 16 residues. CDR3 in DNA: TGTGCCAGTAGTTTAGAGACTAGCGGGGGCACAGATACGCAGTATTTT. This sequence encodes CASSLETSGGTDTQYF.

The CDR3 sequence: CASRSRSQETQYF. CDR3 coding DNA: TGTGCCAGTAGGAGTCGGTCTCAAGAGACCCAGTACTTC. The chain joins TRBV19 to TRBJ2-5, with D unresolved. Germline V gives CDR1 LNHDA, CDR2 SQIVND (reference sequence). V was trimmed by 6 bases and J by 2 bases, leaving 10 bases between them. The CDR3 consists of 13 residues.

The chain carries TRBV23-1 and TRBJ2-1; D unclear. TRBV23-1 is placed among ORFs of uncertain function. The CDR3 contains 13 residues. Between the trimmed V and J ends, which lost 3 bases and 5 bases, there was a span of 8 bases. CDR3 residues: CASSQAGNNEQFF. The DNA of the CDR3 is TGCGCCAGCAGTCAGGCAGGAAACAATGAGCAGTTCTTC.

The CDR3 spells CASSLDWGQETQYF. CDR3 DNA sequence: TGCGCCAGCAGCTTAGATTGGGGCCAAGAGACCCAGTACTTC. J is TRBJ2-5 and V is TRBV5-1; no clear D gene. Germline V CDR1 and CDR2: SGHRS, YFSETQ. Trimming pared 2 bases from V and 1 base from J, leaving 9 bases between. This CDR3 contains 14 residues.

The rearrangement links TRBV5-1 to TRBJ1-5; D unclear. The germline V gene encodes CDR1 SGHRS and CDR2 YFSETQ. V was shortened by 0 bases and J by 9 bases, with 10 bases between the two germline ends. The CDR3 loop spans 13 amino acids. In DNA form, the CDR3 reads TGCGCCAGCAGCTTGGAGCCCTTAGGGCCCCAGCATTTT. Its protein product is CASSLEPLGPQHF.